This TCR beta chain was sequenced for a study of identical twins (dated by TCRdb to 2016 to 2018). Broadly, across the study: To test whether fetal clonotypes persist, the study used deep sequencing on TCR alpha and beta repertoires from monozygotic twins, unrelated adults of various ages, and cord blood. To rule out contamination, the twin experiments were replicated at different times with different library preparation protocols.

Trimming costs V 0 bases and J 0 bases, and their ends lie 8 bases apart. In the germline V gene, CDR1 corresponds to SQVTM and CDR2 to ANQGSEA. The CDR3, from cysteine to phenylalanine, totals 14 residues. CDR3 DNA only is kept here, 42 bases in frame from base 1. This clonotype was picked up many times. It has no known antigen specificity. Base qualities are not provided; no much larger clone lies one nucleotide away. Results and caveats for the whole study, not just this receptor: Because the same donors could not be followed over many years, conclusions were based on cross-sectional statistical analysis. Fewer insertions were carried by abundant cord blood beta clonotypes, a similar but weaker trend appeared in young adult naive repertoires, and no such trend appeared in memory repertoires. Compared with coincidental sharing between unrelated individuals, an excess of low generation-probability sequences was observed among out-of-frame TCR alpha sequences shared between twins. In monozygotic twins, out-of-frame TCR alpha sharing was systematically underestimated by recombination models, although the models agreed with sharing between unrelated individuals. Zero-insertion analyses could be partly confounded by invariant T cells such as MAIT and iNKT, though diverse VJ usage argued against such confounding for most clonotypes. Excess twin sharing in beta out-of-frame sequences was weaker because fewer shared sequences lowered the signal-to-noise ratio.

Every donor was a healthy Caucasian. Three pairs of female monozygotic twins, all aged about 18 to 29 years, were included in the twin cohort. The RNA used for TCR libraries was isolated from peripheral blood mononuclear cells. Receptor libraries were prepared by 5' RACE. Instrument on record: Illumina HiSeq 2000. Template switching added a universal primer binding site, and the final cDNA carried a unique molecular identifier that allowed TCR cDNA molecules to be counted accurately. First-strand cDNA for TCR alpha and beta chains was synthesized from specific primers in the conserved constant-segment region. To control for contamination, each cDNA library was double barcoded with a SMART-Mk sample barcode plus Illumina barcodes. Two successive PCR steps introduced TruSeq adapter sequences along with Illumina sample barcodes. TCR alpha and beta cDNA libraries were sequenced on the Illumina HiSeq platform with custom primers. Per the source publication's procedure: MiGEC was used to process raw reads and extract unique molecular identifiers, and MiXCR was used to find CDR3 positions. For each individual, recombination models were inferred using an EM algorithm with the repgenHMM and IGoR tools. Shared clonotypes were analyzed with the tcR package in R, and sharing was normalized by the product of cloneset sizes. To study raw recombination free of thymic and clonal selection effects, out-of-frame nonproductive sequences were analyzed. TCRdb trimmed public reads at Q25 via fastp, called clones via MiXCR and kept in-frame beta chains. Rows are combined by CDR3 protein, so each entry shows the most common genes and DNA. Here the V and J calls rest on TCRdb's processing, not on the authors' analysis. Present in this sample are hundreds of thousands of distinct CDR3 sequences, 12% of which were seen just once. Of the sample, around 1.5% falls within the top ten clones.

The same specimen was also included in a second study, on yellow fever vaccine responses in identical twins. The second study reports: According to the authors, in identical twins the way T cells responded to vaccination appeared partly convergent and partly personalized. In identical twins, the study followed T cell clones that responded to the vaccine with precision.

The source is a woman between 18 and 29 years old in good health. Rearrangement joined TRBV29-1 to TRBJ1-1; no D gene is confidently identified. The sample consisted of PBMCs. The CDR3 has the sequence CSVEERFLNTEAFF. The DNA is TGCAGCGTTGAAGAGAGGTTCTTGAACACTGAAGCTTTCTTT.